The 23 T cell receptor beta chains below all came from one sample that was sequenced in a study of cytomegalovirus exposure and HLA in healthy donors. Amplification used 60 Vbeta primers and 13 Jbeta primers. Profiling relied on immunoSEQ multiplex PCR, and the TCRdb table lists in-frame clones only, not all of them. Among 140,000 or so clones listed, about 80% were seen once. Source material: PBMCs. These receptors all stem from a man aged 35-49 years in good health and CMV-seronegative.

The chain combines TRBV19 with TRBJ2-3, with 14 nucleotides matching TRBD2. The CDR3 is made up of 17 amino acids. Trimming removed 4 bases from V and 4 bases from J; junction bases left unmatched: 7. Per the germline V gene, CDR1 is LNHDA and CDR2 is SQIVND (reference sequence). DNA for the CDR3: TGTGCCAGTAGTACTCCTGGACTAGCGGGGGGTGCAGATACGCAGTATTTT. Residues: CASSTPGLAGGADTQYF.

CDR3 in amino acids: CASSYRLAGGFYEQYF. The CDR3, as DNA: TGCGCCAGCAGCTATAGACTAGCGGGGGGGTTTTACGAGCAGTACTTC. The chain employs TRBV5-1 and TRBJ2-7, with 14 bases lining up with TRBD2. Germline lookup yields CDR1 SGHRS and CDR2 YFSETQ. V was clipped by 3 bases and J by 4 bases; unmatched bases: 6. This CDR3 contains 16 residues.

The chain carries TRBV9 and TRBJ1-6; D remains unclear. This CDR3 is built from 13 residues. Per the germline V gene, CDR1 is SGDLS and CDR2 is YYNGEE. V was shortened by 0 bases and J by 5 bases, with 3 bases between the two germline ends. The CDR3 reads CASSVADNSPLHF. CDR3 bases: TGTGCCAGCAGCGTAGCTGATAATTCACCCCTCCACTTT.

The rearrangement joins TRBV19 to TRBJ1-5; D uncertain. CDR3 size: 14 residues. CDR1 is LNHDA and CDR2 is SQIVND in the germline V gene (reference sequence). The V gene lost 3 bases and the J gene lost 5 bases, with 11 bases spanning the gap. CDR3 DNA sequence: TGTGCCAGTAGTATTCTCCCGAGGGATCAGCCCCAGCATTTT. Protein sequence: CASSILPRDQPQHF.

The chain employs TRBV9 and TRBJ1-3; TRBD1 agrees at 10 bases. Germline lookup yields CDR1 SGDLS and CDR2 YYNGEE. Germline trimming cut 3 bases from V and 0 bases from J; bases unmatched to any gene: 15. This CDR3 contains 20 residues. The CDR3 DNA reads as TGTGCCAGCAGCGGCTCCCCTCGGCAGGGACAGGGGCGCTCTGGAAACACCATATATTTT. Translated: CASSGSPRQGQGRSGNTIYF.

The chain uses TRBV7-2 and TRBJ2-5, with TRBD2 matching over 7 bases. TRBJ2-7 matches the DNA end more closely, so the J call is doubtful. This CDR3 contains 15 residues. From germline, CDR1 is SGHTA and CDR2 FQGNSA. CDR3: CASSPQRGHSYEQYF. The CDR3 DNA reads TGTGCCAGCAGCCCCCAGCGGGGCCACTCCTACGAGCAGTACTTC.

The chain employs TRBV29-1 and TRBJ1-2, with TRBD1 matching 12 bases. This CDR3 comprises 14 residues. J gave up 7 bases and V 4 bases, and 7 bases lay outside the gene matches. From germline, CDR1 is SQVTM and CDR2 ANQGSEA. CDR3 coding DNA: TGCAGCGTTGTGACCGGGACAGGGGGCGTTGGCTACACCTTC. Translating gives CSVVTGTGGVGYTF. Using reference TRBV29-1 and TRBJ1-2 for the parts outside the CDR3, the full variable domain is SAVISQKPSRDICQRGTSLTIQCQVDSQVTMMFWYRQQPGQSLTLIATANQGSEATYESGFVIDKFPISRPNLTFSTLTVSNMSPEDSSIYLCSVVTGTGGVGYTFGSGTRLTVV.

In this sample, this clone turned up a few times. The V and J genes are TRBV10-1 and TRBJ1-1, with 7 bases aligning to TRBD1. Germline CDR1 is WNHNN and CDR2 is SYGVQD (reference sequence). CDR3 length equals 14 residues. Trimming took 1 base from V and 7 from J; bases not matched to a gene: 6. CDR3 sequence reads: CASSEFDRVNEAFF. CDR3 nucleotides: TGCGCCAGCAGTGAGTTCGACAGGGTAAATGAAGCTTTCTTT.

The chain has TRBV7-8 and TRBJ1-1; D unresolved. CDR1 SGHVS and CDR2 FQNEAQ come from the germline V gene. The CDR3 consists of 13 residues. Trimming took 5 bases from V and 4 from J, leaving 11 bases between them. CDR3 in DNA: TGTGCCAGCAGCCGGCGGGTGGCCACTGAAGCTTTCTTT. This translates into CASSRRVATEAFF.

The J gene is TRBJ1-5, the V gene TRBV28; D might be TRBD1 (5 bases). The germline CDR1 and CDR2 sequences are MDHEN and SYDVKM. CDR3 length equals 15 residues. V lost 3 bases and J 4 bases, leaving 13 bases between the germline ends. The CDR3 protein is CASSLLSGTNQPQHF. The DNA of the CDR3 is TGTGCCAGCAGTTTGTTAAGCGGGACGAATCAGCCCCAGCATTTT.

This chain uses TRBV6-5 with TRBJ1-4; D is unclear. From germline, CDR1 is MNHEY and CDR2 SVGAGI. V lost 5 bases, J lost 0 bases, and 10 bases lay in between. This CDR3 has 15 amino acids. The CDR3: CASSRGLSTNEKLFF. As DNA, the CDR3 is TGTGCCAGCAGTCGAGGACTGTCAACTAATGAAAAACTGTTTTTT.

The chain is built from TRBV7-2 and TRBJ2-2, with 8 positions matching TRBD2. The CDR3 runs 16 residues. Germline V gene data show CDR1 as SGHTA and CDR2 as FQGNSA. V lost 0 bases, J lost 4 bases, and 4 bases stayed unmatched. The CDR3 sequence is CASSLASAGGTGELFF. The DNA for the CDR3 is TGTGCCAGCAGCTTAGCCTCCGCGGGGGGCACCGGGGAGCTGTTTTTT.

The chain recombines TRBV6-5 with TRBJ1-1, with D perhaps matching TRBD1 (6 bases). There are 14 residues in the CDR3. V dropped 0 bases and J dropped 5 bases, with 10 bases sitting between them. Germline V gene data show CDR1 as MNHEY and CDR2 as SVGAGI. The CDR3 here is CASSYSTGGTEAFF. The CDR3 DNA reads TGTGCCAGCAGTTACTCGACAGGTGGGACTGAAGCTTTCTTT.

The chain is built from TRBV9 and TRBJ2-7, with a possible D match to TRBD2 (5 bases). The CDR3 has 14 amino acids. Trimming cost V 5 bases and J 3 bases, with 15 bases left between them. Germline CDR1 reads SGDLS; CDR2 reads YYNGEE. CDR3 loop: CASRIASGYYEQYF. The CDR3 DNA reads TGTGCCAGCAGGATCGCGAGCGGATACTACGAGCAGTACTTC.

A few counts support this clone. V usage is TRBV6-1 and J usage is TRBJ1-1; D is undetermined. V shed 7 bases and J shed 1 base, with 10 bases lying between them. Germline CDR1 MNHNS, CDR2 SASEGT. The CDR3 is 13 residues long. CDR3 sequence: CASTRQENTEAFF. The CDR3 coding sequence is TGTGCCAGCACTCGGCAGGAGAACACTGAAGCTTTCTTT.

This chain connects TRBV2 to TRBJ2-7; 10 bases line up with TRBD1. This CDR3 contains 13 residues. J lost 6 bases, V lost 6 bases, and 5 bases had no gene match. Germline V lookup: CDR1 SNHLY, CDR2 FYNNEI. For the CDR3, the DNA is TGTGCCAGCAGGGGACAGGGGATGAGCGAGCAGTACTTC. Its protein is CASRGQGMSEQYF.

This CDR3 reads CAWKQHTGELFF. The CDR3 nucleotides are TGTGCCTGGAAACAGCACACCGGGGAGCTGTTTTTT. The chain uses TRBV30 and TRBJ2-2; D not resolved. CDR1 and CDR2 (germline): GTSNPN, SVGIG (reference sequence). The V gene lost 4 bases and the J gene lost 3 bases, with 6 bases spanning the gap. The CDR3 runs to 12 residues.

V gene TRBV4-1 combines with J gene TRBJ2-2, with 9 bases that match TRBD2. The CDR3 length is 15 residues. Germline-derived CDR1 and CDR2 are MGHRA and YSYEKL. The V segment lost 4 bases and the J segment 6 bases; nucleotides outside the gene matches: 6. The CDR3 sequence: CASSPLAGTAGELFF. CDR3 sequence (DNA): TGCGCCAGCAGCCCCCTAGCGGGGACTGCCGGGGAGCTGTTTTTT.

The gene calls are TRBV5-4 and TRBJ2-5; D not certain. Judging by the DNA end, TRBJ2-7 fits better; the J call may be wrong. This CDR3 region has 11 residues. Germline lookup yields CDR1 SGHNT and CDR2 YYREEE (reference sequence). CDR3 residues: CASSFSYEQYF. For the CDR3, the DNA is TGTGCCAGCAGCTTCTCTTACGAGCAGTACTTC.

The DNA of the CDR3 is TGCAGCGTCTGGGTCGGAGGGGAGACCGGGGAGCTGTTTTTT. Translating it yields CSVWVGGETGELFF. This chain links TRBV29-1 with TRBJ2-2; a weak D match, TRBD2 (6 bases). The V end was cut by 6 bases, the J end by 5 bases, with 16 bases between. The CDR3 runs 14 residues. CDR1 SQVTM and CDR2 ANQGSEA come from the germline V gene.

The V call is TRBV29-1, the J call TRBJ1-3; 7 nucleotides line up with TRBD1. The germline V gene encodes CDR1 SQVTM and CDR2 ANQGSEA. CDR3 length equals 12 residues. After removal of 7 bases from V and 2 bases from J, the junction contained 2 bases not matched to a gene. The CDR3 DNA reads TGCAGCGCCGGGACAGCTGGAAACACCATATATTTT. Its protein product is CSAGTAGNTIYF.

V gene TRBV19 combines with J gene TRBJ1-1, with a weak D call TRBD1 (6 bases). Trimming cost V 8 bases and J 5 bases, with 15 bases left between them. The CDR3 is 13 residues long. Per germline, CDR1 LNHDA and CDR2 SQIVND (reference sequence). For the CDR3, the DNA is TGTGCCAGTGGGGGGGCGGGGTGGACTGAAGCTTTCTTT. Its protein product is CASGGAGWTEAFF.

The V gene is TRBV5-5, the J gene TRBJ2-7; a weak D match, TRBD1 (6 bases). The V end lost 4 bases, the J end lost 5 bases, and 16 bases lay between the germline ends. The length of the CDR3 is 14 residues. Germline V gene sequence: CDR1 SGHKS, CDR2 YYEKEE (reference sequence). As DNA, the CDR3 is TGTGCCAGCAGCCTACGAGTCCAGGGGCACGAGCAGTACTTC. It is translated as CASSLRVQGHEQYF.